This TCR beta chain was identified in a study of T cell responses to AZD1222 COVID-19 vaccine. Overall study results and limits: Clonal diversity was possibly underestimated, and the donors were mostly white British, with more females. Along spike, vaccine-associated CD4 TCRs were found throughout, with dominance at 160-218 and 743-854. The study found Spike-specific TCR breadth and depth rose after two AZD1222 doses.

TCRdb's copy holds only in-frame clones and misses some; the assay was immunoSEQ multiplex PCR. The sample lists about 84,000 clones; roughly 89% were seen once. Note on this clone: As yet, its antigen is unknown.

In germline, CDR1 is SGHTA, CDR2 FQGNSA. With 4 bases removed from V and 1 base from J, the gap between germline ends came to 13 bases. The CDR3 spans 15 residues. The chain joins TRBV7-2 to TRBJ1-1; D gene unclear. This specimen was peripheral blood, taken 28 days after the second AZD1222 dose. This TCR came from an adult who received the AZD1222 COVID-19 vaccine. Here the CDR3 DNA reads TGTGCCAGCAGCTATCTCCCCCTTGCGAACACTGAAGCTTTCTTT. Protein: CASSYLPLANTEAFF.